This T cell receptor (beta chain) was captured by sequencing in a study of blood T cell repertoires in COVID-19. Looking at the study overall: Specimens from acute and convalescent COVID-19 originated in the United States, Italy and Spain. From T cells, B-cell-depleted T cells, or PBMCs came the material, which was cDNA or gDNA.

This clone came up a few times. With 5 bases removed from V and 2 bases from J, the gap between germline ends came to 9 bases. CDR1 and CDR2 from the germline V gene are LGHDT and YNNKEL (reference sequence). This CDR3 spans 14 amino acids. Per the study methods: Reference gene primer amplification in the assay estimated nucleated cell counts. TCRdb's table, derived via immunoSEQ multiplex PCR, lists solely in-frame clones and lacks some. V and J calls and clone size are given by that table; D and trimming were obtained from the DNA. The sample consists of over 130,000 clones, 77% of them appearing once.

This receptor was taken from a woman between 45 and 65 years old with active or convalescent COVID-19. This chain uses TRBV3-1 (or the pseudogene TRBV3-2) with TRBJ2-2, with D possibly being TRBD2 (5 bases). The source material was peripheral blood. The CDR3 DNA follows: TGTGCCAGCAGCGGCAGGACTAACACCGGGGAGCTGTTTTTT. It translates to CASSGRTNTGELFF.